This T cell receptor (beta chain) was profiled in a study of long-term antiretroviral therapy in people with HIV. Study-level findings and limits: It was observed that HIV repertoires exhibited narrower CDR3 length ranges than controls.

It was version v3.0 of the immunoSEQ assay that was run at survey level. Assay: immunoSEQ multiplex PCR; the TCRdb copy retains only in-frame clones and omits some. The data hold under 25,000 clones, with around 84% observed a single time. For this clone: Its antigen is not known.

The sequencing here drew on unsorted PBMCs, taken 1.3 years after starting antiretroviral therapy. This sequence originates from a man aged 55-75 years with HIV.

The CDR3: CASQDRFGYGYTF. CDR3 DNA sequence: TGTGCCAGCCAAGACAGGTTCGGGTATGGCTACACCTTC. The gene calls are TRBV6-1 and TRBJ1-2, with D possibly matching TRBD1 (6 bases). The CDR3 is made up of 13 amino acids. Trimming removed 8 bases from V and 5 bases from J, with 15 bases in between. CDR1 and CDR2 (germline): MNHNS, SASEGT.